The 14 T cell receptor beta chains below come from one sample, sequenced in a study of identical twins. TCRdb fed the 5' RACE reads into MiXCR, producing one record per CDR3 protein. Among roughly 240,000 distinct CDR3 sequences listed, 6% to 8.5% were seen once. This sample was also put to use in a study of yellow fever vaccine responses in identical twins.

The sequenced material came from CD8+ T cells sorted from blood. Receptors originate from a woman aged 18-30 years in good health.

V and J are TRBV24-1 and TRBJ2-1; the match to TRBD2 covers 15 bases. Trimming took 10 bases from V and 8 from J; bases not matched to a gene: 14. There are 17 residues in the CDR3. CDR1 KGHDR and CDR2 SFDVKD come from the germline V gene. Here the CDR3 DNA reads TGTGCCACTTCGTGGACTAGCGGGGGGGCCGGGGGGGATGAGCAGTTCTTC. Amino acids: CATSWTSGGAGGDEQFF.

The chain recombines TRBV21-1 with TRBJ1-1; the table names TRBD1, a call not compared with the DNA. TRBV21-1 is a known pseudogene. CDR3 length: 16 amino acids. The CDR3 sequence is CASSKGSGDRDTEAFF. The CDR3 nucleotides read TGTGCCAGCAGCAAGGGATCAGGGGACAGGGACACTGAAGCTTTCTTT.

This clonotype came up many times. The chain is built from TRBV10-3 and TRBJ2-1; 7 bases match TRBD1. V gave up 10 bases and J gave up 4 bases; unmatched junction bases: 10. From germline, CDR1 is ENHRY and CDR2 SYGVKD. This CDR3 spans 14 amino acids. CDR3: CASVGTENYNEQFF. DNA of the CDR3: TGTGCCAGCGTAGGGACAGAGAATTACAATGAGCAGTTCTTC.

The J gene is TRBJ2-5, the V gene TRBV29-1; no definite D call. The CDR3 is 14 residues long. Germline assignment: CDR1 SQVTM and CDR2 ANQGSEA. Trimming pared 1 base from V and 5 bases from J, leaving 14 bases between. The chain's CDR3 is CSVEVRARLETQYF. Written as DNA, the CDR3 is TGCAGCGTTGAAGTTAGGGCCCGCCTGGAGACCCAGTACTTC. Drawing the rest from reference TRBV29-1 and TRBJ2-5, the complete variable domain is SAVISQKPSRDICQRGTSLTIQCQVDSQVTMMFWYRQQPGQSLTLIATANQGSEATYESGFVIDKFPISRPNLTFSTLTVSNMSPEDSSIYLCSVEVRARLETQYFGPGTRLLVL.

This clonotype was detected ten times or more. The V call is TRBV6-2 or TRBV6-3, the J call TRBJ2-6; D gene uncertain. The germline CDR1 and CDR2 sequences are MNHEY and SVGEGT. Trimming took 6 bases from V and 1 from J, leaving 10 bases between them. This CDR3 contains 15 residues. CDR3 sequence (DNA): TGTGCCAGCAGATATGTTGGATCTGGGGCCAACGTCCTGACTTTC. Protein sequence: CASRYVGSGANVLTF.

At least ten counts were recorded for this clonotype. V is TRBV12-3 or TRBV12-4 and J is TRBJ2-1; 7 nucleotides agree with TRBD2. J lost 10 bases, V lost 5 bases, and 17 bases had no gene match. The CDR3 length is 16 residues. The DNA of the CDR3 is TGTGCCAGCAGTCCCTGGAGCGGGATGGCAATTAAGGAGCAGTTCTTC. It is translated as CASSPWSGMAIKEQFF.

This clonotype came up many times. The chain uses TRBV4-2 and TRBJ2-7; 8 nucleotides match TRBD2. Germline lookup yields CDR1 LGHNA and CDR2 YNFKEQ. V shed 0 bases and J 3 bases; nucleotides not matched to a gene: 4. The CDR3 is made up of 15 amino acids. The CDR3 spells CASSQESGGYYEQYF. DNA for the CDR3: TGTGCCAGCAGCCAAGAGAGCGGGGGATACTACGAGCAGTACTTC.

V usage is TRBV12-3 or TRBV12-4 and J usage is TRBJ2-5; no definite D call. The CDR3 consists of 13 residues. V was pared by 1 base and J by 4 bases, with 7 bases between. DNA for the CDR3: TGTGCCAGCAGTTTAGTTCGGCGAGAGACCCAGTACTTC. Residues: CASSLVRRETQYF.

This clonotype has at least ten counts. V and J are TRBV29-1 and TRBJ1-2; the D gene is possibly TRBD1 (5 bases). The CDR3 sequence is 16 residues long. Germline CDR1 and CDR2: SQVTM and ANQGSEA. Trimming took 4 bases from V and 5 from J, leaving 23 bases between them. The CDR3 DNA is TGCAGCGTTGGTCAGGGCGGTGGGTATCGGTTATATGGCTACACCTTC. Encoded protein: CSVGQGGGYRLYGYTF.

Ten or more counts support this clonotype. The chain has TRBV7-9 and TRBJ1-2; no firm D call. This CDR3 is built from 13 residues. The germline V gene has CDR1 SEHNR and CDR2 FQNEAQ (reference sequence). Trimming took 6 bases from V and 5 from J, leaving 13 bases between them. This CDR3 is CASRLGSEYGYTF. CDR3 DNA sequence: TGTGCCAGCAGGTTGGGCAGCGAATATGGCTACACCTTC. Combining the CDR3 with reference TRBV7-9 and TRBJ1-2 gives the whole variable domain DTGVSQNPRHKITKRGQNVTFRCDPISEHNRLYWYRQTLGQGPEFLTYFQNEAQLEKSRLLSDRFSAERPKGSFSTLEIQRTEQGDSAMYLCASRLGSEYGYTFGSGTRLTVV.

This clonotype has ten or more counts. The chain combines TRBV6-1 with TRBJ2-3; D is ambiguous. V lost 6 bases, J lost 2 bases, and 9 bases lay in between. This CDR3 spans 13 amino acids. Germline V gene sequence: CDR1 MNHNS, CDR2 SASEGT. This chain's CDR3 is CASRSYPTDTQYF. CDR3 sequence (DNA): TGTGCCAGCAGGTCCTACCCCACAGATACGCAGTATTTT.

The chain uses TRBV14 and TRBJ2-7; TRBD2 is a possible D gene (6 bases). Germline CDR1 reads SGHDN; CDR2 reads FVKESK. Trimming left V 1 base short and J 7 bases short, with 14 bases between. This CDR3 contains 14 residues. CDR3 sequence reads: CASSQALSGDEQYF. In DNA form, the CDR3 reads TGTGCCAGCAGCCAAGCGCTTAGCGGTGATGAGCAGTACTTC.

This clonotype appeared a few times. The chain links TRBV10-3 to TRBJ2-3, with TRBD2 matching over 7 bases. Germline V CDR1 and CDR2: ENHRY, SYGVKD. The CDR3 consists of 17 residues. Unmatched junction bases numbered 9, after V lost 2 bases and J lost 1 base. Here the CDR3 reads CAISEPWGTSGTDTQYF. The DNA for the CDR3 is TGTGCCATCAGTGAGCCCTGGGGTACTAGCGGCACAGATACGCAGTATTTT.

This clonotype appeared a few times. V usage is TRBV7-9 and J usage is TRBJ2-1; TRBD2 matches 9 bases. Per germline, CDR1 SEHNR and CDR2 FQNEAQ (reference sequence). The CDR3 totals 15 residues. V was pared by 5 bases and J by 4 bases, with 6 bases of the junction left unmatched. The CDR3 reads CASSPVAGAYNEQFF. The CDR3 DNA reads as TGTGCCAGCAGCCCGGTAGCGGGGGCATACAATGAGCAGTTCTTC.